The 23 T cell receptor beta chains given below trace back to one sample, sequenced in a study of blood T cells in healthy people across ages. Together with a sample-barcoded 5' primer, a J-beta primer mix was included in a second PCR lasting about 7 to 11 cycles. TCRdb fed the 5' RACE reads into MiXCR, producing one record per CDR3 protein. The sample holds over 1,200,000 distinct CDR3 sequences, 45% to 70% seen once. The source material was blood. These receptors all come from a man aged 18 to 30 in good health.

The chain's CDR3 is CSARDILDINYGYTF. The CDR3 coding sequence is TGCAGTGCTAGAGATATTTTGGACATAAACTATGGCTACACCTTC. This chain uses TRBV20-1 with TRBJ1-2; possible D gene TRBD1, 5 bases. The CDR3 spans 15 residues. Looked up from germline, CDR1 is DFQATT and CDR2 is SNEGSKA (reference sequence). Trimming took 0 bases from V and 2 from J, leaving 13 bases between them.

This clonotype was found once. The chain carries TRBV7-2 and TRBJ1-2, with 9 bases that match TRBD1. The CDR3 covers 14 residues. Germline V gene lookup returns CDR1 SGHTA and CDR2 FQGNSA. V was pared by 6 bases and J by 4 bases, with 6 bases of the junction left unmatched. CDR3 bases: TGTGCCAGCAGACCTCCGGGACAGGGCTATGGCTACACCTTC. Amino acid sequence: CASRPPGQGYGYTF.

The sample holds a few counts of this clonotype. The chain employs TRBV29-1 and TRBJ2-1; D is possibly TRBD2 (5 bases). CDR1 is SQVTM, CDR2 ANQGSEA, per germline. There are 12 residues in the CDR3. With 2 bases removed from V and 6 bases from J, the gap between germline ends came to 8 bases. The CDR3 loop is CSVELASNEQFF. CDR3 nucleotides: TGCAGCGTTGAATTAGCGAGCAATGAGCAGTTCTTC.

This CDR3 is CASSLVPTSLPDTQYF. As DNA, the CDR3 is TGCGCCAGCAGCTTGGTGCCAACTTCCCTCCCAGATACGCAGTATTTT. This chain links TRBV5-1 with TRBJ2-3; D call uncertain. Germline CDR1 SGHRS, CDR2 YFSETQ. This CDR3 is 16 amino acids long. Trimming shortened V by 0 bases and J by 4 bases, and 15 bases separated the two germline ends.

The CDR3 DNA sequence: TGCAGTGCTAGGGGACGAGGCGGGGTATACAATGAGCAGTTCTTC. Translated: CSARGRGGVYNEQFF. The chain has TRBV20-1 and TRBJ2-1; perhaps TRBD2 as D (6 bases). This CDR3 is built from 15 residues. V shed 3 bases and J shed 4 bases, with 16 bases lying between them. Germline V CDR1 and CDR2: DFQATT, SNEGSKA (reference sequence).

This clonotype was seen only a few times. The genes are TRBV6-6 and TRBJ2-7; 7 nucleotides agree with TRBD1. Looked up from germline, CDR1 is MNHNY and CDR2 is SVGAGI (reference sequence). Trimming took 5 bases from V and 0 from J; bases not matched to a gene: 7. The length of the CDR3 is 15 residues. CDR3 in amino acids: CASSAPGQPSYEQYF. The CDR3 region has the DNA TGTGCCAGCAGTGCCCCGGGACAGCCCTCCTACGAGCAGTACTTC.

The chain uses TRBV6-5 and TRBJ2-1; D call uncertain. The length of the CDR3 is 12 residues. The V and J ends lost 4 bases and 10 bases respectively, with 11 bases between them. Germline CDR1 is MNHEY and CDR2 is SVGAGI. The CDR3 DNA reads as TGTGCCAGCAGTTCTGGGGATAGAGAGCAGTTCTTC. It specifies CASSSGDREQFF.

The gene calls are TRBV11-3 and TRBJ2-7; 7 nucleotides line up with TRBD2. The V gene's germline CDR1 is SGHNT and CDR2 YENEEA. This CDR3 region has 14 residues. With 2 bases clipped from V and 5 bases from J, the junction kept 6 bases outside the gene matches. For the CDR3, the DNA is TGTGCCAGCAGCTTATTGCGGGAGCTAGACGAGCAGTACTTC. Amino acids: CASSLLRELDEQYF.

V usage is TRBV11-2 and J usage is TRBJ2-1, with 7 bases fitting TRBD1. This CDR3 region has 16 residues. Germline lookup yields CDR1 SGHAT and CDR2 FQNNGV. J was trimmed by 0 bases and V by 5 bases; bases with no gene match: 7. The CDR3 loop is CASSPAGTDSYNEQFF. The CDR3 DNA follows: TGTGCCAGCAGCCCCGCAGGGACAGACTCCTACAATGAGCAGTTCTTC.

This clonotype was counted between two and nine times. The rearrangement joins TRBV5-1 to TRBJ2-7; TRBD1 is a possible D gene (5 bases). Germline loops: CDR1 SGHRS, CDR2 YFSETQ. Deletions cut 4 bases from V and 3 bases from J, with 14 bases between. The CDR3 runs to 14 residues. CDR3 residues: CASSATTVGYEQYF. The CDR3 DNA reads as TGCGCCAGCAGCGCCACGACAGTAGGCTACGAGCAGTACTTC.

The rearrangement joins TRBV6-1 to TRBJ1-1; D might be TRBD1 (6 bases). This CDR3 is built from 15 residues. Germline assignment: CDR1 MNHNS and CDR2 SASEGT. Trimming pared 6 bases from V and 5 bases from J, leaving 19 bases between. CDR3 sequence reads: CASRLRQGRGTEAFF. DNA for the CDR3: TGTGCCAGCAGGTTACGGCAGGGGCGGGGGACTGAAGCTTTCTTT.

The chain has TRBV4-1 and TRBJ2-1; tentative D call: TRBD2 (5 bases). Germline V lookup: CDR1 MGHRA, CDR2 YSYEKL. This CDR3 contains 13 residues. V shed 2 bases and J shed 13 bases, with 15 bases lying between them. CDR3 sequence reads: CASSQRIRDRQFF. In DNA form, the CDR3 reads TGCGCCAGCAGCCAAAGAATCCGGGATCGACAGTTCTTC.

This chain connects TRBV29-1 to TRBJ2-7; either TRBD1 or TRBD2 may fit D (5 bases each). The CDR3 covers 14 residues. The V end lost 4 bases, the J end lost 2 bases, and 15 bases lay between the germline ends. The germline V gene encodes CDR1 SQVTM and CDR2 ANQGSEA. The CDR3 nucleotides read TGCAGCGTTGCCTCCGGGACGGCAACCTACGAGCAGTACTTC. Amino acids: CSVASGTATYEQYF.

The chain is built from TRBV28 and TRBJ1-6; no reliable D call. This CDR3 is built from 15 residues. The germline V gene encodes CDR1 MDHEN and CDR2 SYDVKM. V lost 3 bases, J lost 10 bases, and 16 bases lay in between. The CDR3 loop is CASSFLAGDRSPLHF. The CDR3 DNA sequence: TGTGCCAGCAGTTTTCTAGCCGGGGATAGATCACCCCTCCACTTT. Together with reference TRBV28 and TRBJ1-6, the CDR3 gives the full variable domain: DVKVTQSSRYLVKRTGEKVFLECVQDMDHENMFWYRQDPGLGLRLIYFSYDVKMKEKGDIPEGYSVSREKKERFSLILESASTNQTSMYLCASSFLAGDRSPLHFGNGTRLTVT.

The chain joins TRBV12-3 or TRBV12-4 to TRBJ1-2, with a possible D match to TRBD1 (6 bases). The V end was cut by 2 bases, the J end by 1 base, with 23 bases between. This CDR3 region has 19 residues. CDR3 coding DNA: TGTGCCAGCAGTTTAAAACCCCAACCGGACAGCTTATTTAACTATGGCTACACCTTC. It translates to CASSLKPQPDSLFNYGYTF.

The V call is TRBV7-2, the J call TRBJ1-2; D is unclear. Germline V lookup: CDR1 SGHTA, CDR2 FQGNSA. Trimming removed 0 bases at V and 8 bases at J, with 16 bases between. The CDR3 has 15 amino acids. For the CDR3, the DNA is TGTGCCAGCAGCTTAGCGCAATGGGAAATTCACGGCTACACCTTC. Its translation is CASSLAQWEIHGYTF.

This chain connects TRBV15 to TRBJ1-5; D possibly corresponds to TRBD1 (6 bases). Germline CDR1 reads LNHNV; CDR2 reads YYDKDF (reference sequence). The V end was cut by 3 bases, the J end by 4 bases, with 13 bases between. The CDR3 extends over 15 amino acids. The CDR3, as DNA: TGTGCCACCAGCAGCACAGGGTTCGGGAATCAGCCCCAGCATTTT. Its protein product is CATSSTGFGNQPQHF.

This chain joins TRBV6-2 or TRBV6-3 and TRBJ2-5; TRBD1 might be the D (6 bases). This CDR3 is 16 amino acids long. V lost 2 bases to trimming and J lost 1 base, with 14 bases between them. Germline V gene lookup returns CDR1 MNHEY and CDR2 SVGEGT. The CDR3 sequence is CASSYAGEGSQETQYF. Here the CDR3 DNA reads TGTGCCAGCAGTTACGCAGGGGAAGGCTCCCAAGAGACCCAGTACTTC.

The gene calls are TRBV10-3 and TRBJ2-3; no clear D. Germline CDR1 reads ENHRY; CDR2 reads SYGVKD. This CDR3 is built from 12 residues. Trimming pared 2 bases from V and 5 bases from J, leaving 5 bases between. This CDR3 reads CAISENRDTQYF. The CDR3 nucleotides read TGTGCCATCAGTGAGAATCGAGATACGCAGTATTTT.

As to this clonotype: One end of the junction fails to match germline, which may point to a read error. The chain links TRBV14 to TRBJ1-1; D is unresolved. There are 12 residues in the CDR3. Looked up from germline, CDR1 is SGHDN and CDR2 is FVKESK. The CDR3 sequence is CASSFMNTKAFF. The CDR3 bases are TGTGCCAGCAGCTTCATGAACACTAAAGCTTTCTTT.

V gene TRBV14 combines with J gene TRBJ2-2; 8 bases agree with TRBD2. Germline V gene lookup returns CDR1 SGHDN and CDR2 FVKESK. With V trimmed by 2 bases and J by 3 bases, 8 bases remained unmatched. The length of the CDR3 is 17 residues. CDR3 sequence reads: CASSQLRSGVYTGELFF. Written as DNA, the CDR3 is TGTGCCAGCAGCCAACTTCGTAGCGGGGTGTACACCGGGGAGCTGTTTTTT.

The rearrangement links TRBV6-5 to TRBJ1-2; TRBD1 is a possible D gene (5 bases). Trimming took 7 bases from V and 5 from J, leaving 14 bases between them. This CDR3 has 13 amino acids. The V gene's germline CDR1 is MNHEY and CDR2 SVGAGI. CDR3 amino acids: CASTPGLSYGYTF. CDR3 DNA: TGTGCCAGCACCCCAGGGCTATCTTATGGCTACACCTTC.

V gene TRBV12-3 or TRBV12-4 combines with J gene TRBJ2-3, with a weak D call TRBD2 (5 bases). Trimming shortened V by 1 base and J by 2 bases, and 10 bases separated the two germline ends. This CDR3 region has 15 residues. The CDR3 bases are TGTGCCAGCAGTTTAGAAACGGGGAACACAGATACGCAGTATTTT. This encodes CASSLETGNTDTQYF.